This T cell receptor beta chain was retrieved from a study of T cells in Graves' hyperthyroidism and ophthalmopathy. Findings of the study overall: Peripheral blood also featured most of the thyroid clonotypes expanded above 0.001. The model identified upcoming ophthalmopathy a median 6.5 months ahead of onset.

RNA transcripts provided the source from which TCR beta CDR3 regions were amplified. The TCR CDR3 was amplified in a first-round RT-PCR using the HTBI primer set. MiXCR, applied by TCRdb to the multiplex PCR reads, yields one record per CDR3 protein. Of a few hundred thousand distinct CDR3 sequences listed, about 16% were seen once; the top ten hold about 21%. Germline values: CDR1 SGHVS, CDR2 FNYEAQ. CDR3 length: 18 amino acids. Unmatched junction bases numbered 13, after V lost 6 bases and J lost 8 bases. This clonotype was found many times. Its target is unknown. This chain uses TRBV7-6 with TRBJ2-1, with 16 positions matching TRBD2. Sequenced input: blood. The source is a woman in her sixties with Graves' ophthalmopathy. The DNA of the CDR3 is TGTGCCAGCAGTATGTCCGGGACTAGCGGGAGGGCCGTAGATGAGCAGTTCTTC. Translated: CASSMSGTSGRAVDEQFF.